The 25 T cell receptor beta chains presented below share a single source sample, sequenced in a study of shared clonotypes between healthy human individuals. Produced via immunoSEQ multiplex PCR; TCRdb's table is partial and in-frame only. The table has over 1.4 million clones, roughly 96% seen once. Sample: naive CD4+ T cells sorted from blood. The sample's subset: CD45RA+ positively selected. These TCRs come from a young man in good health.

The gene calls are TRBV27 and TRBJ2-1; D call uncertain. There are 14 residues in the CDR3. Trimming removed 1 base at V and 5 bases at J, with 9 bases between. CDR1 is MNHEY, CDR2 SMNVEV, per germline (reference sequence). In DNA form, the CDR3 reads TGTGCCAGCAGTTTATTGGTAGGAGACAATGAGCAGTTCTTC. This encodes CASSLLVGDNEQFF.

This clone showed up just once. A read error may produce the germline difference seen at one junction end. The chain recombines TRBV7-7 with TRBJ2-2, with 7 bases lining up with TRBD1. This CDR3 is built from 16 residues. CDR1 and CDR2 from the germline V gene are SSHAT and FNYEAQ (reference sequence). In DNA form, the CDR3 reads TGTGCTAGCAGCCTACGTTTTTCAGGGGGATTCGGGGAGCTGTTTTTT. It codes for CASSLRFSGGFGELFF.

The CDR3 here is CATTPGQGVYEQYF. In DNA form, the CDR3 reads TGTGCCACCACCCCGGGACAGGGGGTCTACGAGCAGTACTTC. The chain carries TRBV25-1 and TRBJ2-7, with 11 bases aligning to TRBD1. Germline CDR1 and CDR2: MGHDK and SYGVNS. With 10 bases clipped from V and 3 bases from J, the junction kept 8 bases outside the gene matches. The CDR3 consists of 14 residues.

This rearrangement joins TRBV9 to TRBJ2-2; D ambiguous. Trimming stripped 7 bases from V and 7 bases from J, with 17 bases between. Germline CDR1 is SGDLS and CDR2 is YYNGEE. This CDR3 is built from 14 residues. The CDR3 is CASVKSPVGGELFF. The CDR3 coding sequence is TGTGCCAGCGTCAAGAGTCCGGTCGGCGGGGAGCTGTTTTTT. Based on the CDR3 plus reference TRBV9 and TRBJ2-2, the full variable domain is DSGVTQTPKHLITATGQRVTLRCSPRSGDLSVYWYQQSLDQGLQFLIQYYNGEERAKGNILERFSAQQFPDLHSELNLSSLELGDSALYFCASVKSPVGGELFFGEGSRLTVL.

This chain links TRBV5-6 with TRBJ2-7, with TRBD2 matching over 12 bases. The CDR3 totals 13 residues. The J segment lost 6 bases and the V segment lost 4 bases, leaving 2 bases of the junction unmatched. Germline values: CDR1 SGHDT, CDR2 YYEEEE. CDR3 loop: CASSPSGRVEQYF. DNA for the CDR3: TGTGCCAGCAGCCCTAGCGGGAGGGTCGAGCAGTACTTC.

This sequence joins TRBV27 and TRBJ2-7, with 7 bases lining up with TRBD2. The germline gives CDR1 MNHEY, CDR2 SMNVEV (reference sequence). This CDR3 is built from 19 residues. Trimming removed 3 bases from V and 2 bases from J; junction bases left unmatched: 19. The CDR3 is CASSFSTREEWGLPYEQYF. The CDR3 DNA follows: TGTGCCAGCAGTTTTAGTACCCGGGAGGAGTGGGGTCTGCCCTACGAGCAGTACTTC.

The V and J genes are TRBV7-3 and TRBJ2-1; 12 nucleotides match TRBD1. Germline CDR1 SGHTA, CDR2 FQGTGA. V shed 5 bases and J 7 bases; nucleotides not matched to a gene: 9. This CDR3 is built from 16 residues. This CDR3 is CASSPTGQGARNEQFF. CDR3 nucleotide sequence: TGTGCCAGCAGCCCGACGGGACAGGGGGCGCGGAATGAGCAGTTCTTC.

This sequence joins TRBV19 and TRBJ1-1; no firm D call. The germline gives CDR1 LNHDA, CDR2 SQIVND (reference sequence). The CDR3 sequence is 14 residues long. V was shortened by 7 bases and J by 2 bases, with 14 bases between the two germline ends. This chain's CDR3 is CASTMANVNTEAFF. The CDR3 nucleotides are TGTGCCAGTACCATGGCGAACGTCAACACTGAAGCTTTCTTT.

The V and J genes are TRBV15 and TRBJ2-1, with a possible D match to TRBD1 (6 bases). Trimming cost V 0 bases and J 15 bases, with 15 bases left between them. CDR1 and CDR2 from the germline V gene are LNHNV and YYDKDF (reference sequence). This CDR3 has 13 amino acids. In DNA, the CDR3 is TGTGCCACCAGCAGAGATCAAGAAGGGGGACGGTTCTTC. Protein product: CATSRDQEGGRFF.

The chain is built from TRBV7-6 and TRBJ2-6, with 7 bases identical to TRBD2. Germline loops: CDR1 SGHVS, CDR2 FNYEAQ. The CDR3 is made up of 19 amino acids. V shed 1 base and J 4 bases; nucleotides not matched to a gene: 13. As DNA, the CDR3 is TGTGCCAGCAGCTTAGAGCGAGGGGAGGGTGCTGGCGGGGCCAACGTCCTGACTTTC. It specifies CASSLERGEGAGGANVLTF.

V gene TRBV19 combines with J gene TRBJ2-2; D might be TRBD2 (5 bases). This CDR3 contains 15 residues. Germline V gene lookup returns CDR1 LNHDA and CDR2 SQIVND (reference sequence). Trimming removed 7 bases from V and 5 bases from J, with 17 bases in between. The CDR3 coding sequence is TGTGCCAGTATTAGGAAGGGAGTTGGGACCGGGGAGCTGTTTTTT. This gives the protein CASIRKGVGTGELFF.

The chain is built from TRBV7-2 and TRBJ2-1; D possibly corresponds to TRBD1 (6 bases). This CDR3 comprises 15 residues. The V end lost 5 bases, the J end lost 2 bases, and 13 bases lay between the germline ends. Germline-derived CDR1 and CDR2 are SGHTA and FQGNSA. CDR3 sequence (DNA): TGTGCCAGCAGCCCCCAGTGGGGGCCCTACAATGAGCAGTTCTTC. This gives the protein CASSPQWGPYNEQFF.

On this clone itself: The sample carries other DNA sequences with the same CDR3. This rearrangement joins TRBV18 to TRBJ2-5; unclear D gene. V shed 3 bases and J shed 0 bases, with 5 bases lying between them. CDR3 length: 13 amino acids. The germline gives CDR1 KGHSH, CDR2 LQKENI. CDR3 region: CASSPRYQETQYF. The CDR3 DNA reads TGTGCCAGCTCACCCCGGTACCAAGAGACCCAGTACTTC.

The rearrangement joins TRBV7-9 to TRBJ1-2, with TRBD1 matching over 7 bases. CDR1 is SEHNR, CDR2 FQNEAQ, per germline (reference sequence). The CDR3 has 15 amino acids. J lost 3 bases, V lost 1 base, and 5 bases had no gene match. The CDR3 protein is CASSLDGDSYYGYTF. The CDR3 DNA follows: TGTGCCAGCAGCTTAGACGGGGACAGCTACTATGGCTACACCTTC.

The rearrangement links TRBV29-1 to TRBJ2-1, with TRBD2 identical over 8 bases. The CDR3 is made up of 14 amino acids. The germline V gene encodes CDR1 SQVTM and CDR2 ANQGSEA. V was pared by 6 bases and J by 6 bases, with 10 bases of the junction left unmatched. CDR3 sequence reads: CSVNPGLATNEQFF. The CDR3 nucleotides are TGCAGCGTGAACCCCGGACTAGCCACCAATGAGCAGTTCTTC.

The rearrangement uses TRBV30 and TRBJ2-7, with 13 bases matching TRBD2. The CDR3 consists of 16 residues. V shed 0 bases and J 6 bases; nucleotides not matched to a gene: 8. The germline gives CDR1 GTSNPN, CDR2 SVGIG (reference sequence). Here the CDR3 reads CAWSVGTSGNRGEQYF. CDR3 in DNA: TGTGCCTGGAGTGTGGGGACTAGCGGGAATCGCGGCGAGCAGTACTTC. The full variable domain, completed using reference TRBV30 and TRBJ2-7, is SQTIHQWPATLVQPVGSPLSLECTVEGTSNPNLYWYRQAAGRGLQLLFYSVGIGQISSEVPQNLSASRPQDRQFILSSKKLLLSDSGFYLCAWSVGTSGNRGEQYFGPGTRLTVT.

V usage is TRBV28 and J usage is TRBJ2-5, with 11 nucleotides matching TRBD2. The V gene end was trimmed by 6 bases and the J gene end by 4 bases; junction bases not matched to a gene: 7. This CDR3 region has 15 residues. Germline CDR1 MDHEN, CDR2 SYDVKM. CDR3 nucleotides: TGTGCCAGCAGCACCCCGACTAGCGGGATAGAGACCCAGTACTTC. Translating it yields CASSTPTSGIETQYF.

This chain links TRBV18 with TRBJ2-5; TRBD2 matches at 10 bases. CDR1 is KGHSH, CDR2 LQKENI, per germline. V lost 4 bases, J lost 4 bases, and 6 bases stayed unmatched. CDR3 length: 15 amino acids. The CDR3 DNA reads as TGTGCCAGCTCACTTTCTAGCGGGAGCCTAGAGACCCAGTACTTC. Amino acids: CASSLSSGSLETQYF. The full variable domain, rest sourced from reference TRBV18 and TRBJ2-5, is NAGVMQNPRHLVRRRGQEARLRCSPMKGHSHVYWYRQLPEEGLKFMVYLQKENIIDESGMPKERFSAEFPKEGPSILRIQQVVRGDSAAYFCASSLSSGSLETQYFGPGTRLLVL.

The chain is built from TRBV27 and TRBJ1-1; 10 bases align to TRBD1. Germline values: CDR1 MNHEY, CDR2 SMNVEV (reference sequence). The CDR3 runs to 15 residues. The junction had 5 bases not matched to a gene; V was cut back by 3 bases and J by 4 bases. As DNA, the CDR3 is TGTGCCAGCAGTTTCTGGACAGGGGGTCTCACTGAAGCTTTCTTT. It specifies CASSFWTGGLTEAFF.

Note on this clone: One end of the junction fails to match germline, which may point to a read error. The CDR3 nucleotides read TGTGCCAGCACTGAAGCGGTGGGGTTGGGGAGCTCTGGGGCCAACGTCCTGACTTTC. As protein: CASTEAVGLGSSGANVLTF. This chain links TRBV2 with TRBJ2-6, with D tentatively TRBD2 (5 bases). The CDR3 contains 19 residues. Germline lookup yields CDR1 SNHLY and CDR2 FYNNEI.

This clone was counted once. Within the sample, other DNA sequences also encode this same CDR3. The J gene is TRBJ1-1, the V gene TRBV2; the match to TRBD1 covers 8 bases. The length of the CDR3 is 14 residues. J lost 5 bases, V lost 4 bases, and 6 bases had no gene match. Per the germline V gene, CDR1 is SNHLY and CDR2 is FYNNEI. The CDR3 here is CASSGQGASTEAFF. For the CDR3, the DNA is TGTGCCAGCAGTGGTCAGGGGGCCTCAACTGAAGCTTTCTTT.

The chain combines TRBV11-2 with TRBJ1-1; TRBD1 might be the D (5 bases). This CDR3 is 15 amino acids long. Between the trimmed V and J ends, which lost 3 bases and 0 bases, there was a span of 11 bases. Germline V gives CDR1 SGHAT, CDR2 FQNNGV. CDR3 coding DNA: TGTGCCAGCAGCTTCGCCGACAGCCTGAACACTGAAGCTTTCTTT. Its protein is CASSFADSLNTEAFF.

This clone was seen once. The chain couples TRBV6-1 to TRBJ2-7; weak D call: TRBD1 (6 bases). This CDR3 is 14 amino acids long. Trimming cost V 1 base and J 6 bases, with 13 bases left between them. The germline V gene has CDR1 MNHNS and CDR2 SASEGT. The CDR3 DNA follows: TGTGCCAGCAGTGAAGTCCCACAGGGTGGCGAGCAGTACTTC. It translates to CASSEVPQGGEQYF.

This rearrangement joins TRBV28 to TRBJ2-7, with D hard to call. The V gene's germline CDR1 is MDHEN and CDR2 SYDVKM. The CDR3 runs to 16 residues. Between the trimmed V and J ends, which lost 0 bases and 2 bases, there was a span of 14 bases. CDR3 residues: CASSLWFEQQAYEQYF. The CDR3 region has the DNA TGTGCCAGCAGTTTATGGTTCGAGCAGCAAGCCTACGAGCAGTACTTC. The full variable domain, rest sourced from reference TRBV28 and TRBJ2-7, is DVKVTQSSRYLVKRTGEKVFLECVQDMDHENMFWYRQDPGLGLRLIYFSYDVKMKEKGDIPEGYSVSREKKERFSLILESASTNQTSMYLCASSLWFEQQAYEQYFGPGTRLTVT.

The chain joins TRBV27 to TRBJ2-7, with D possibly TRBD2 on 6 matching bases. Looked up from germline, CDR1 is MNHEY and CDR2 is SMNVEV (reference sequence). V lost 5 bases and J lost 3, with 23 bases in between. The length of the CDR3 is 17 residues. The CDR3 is CASSPWREALTLYEQYF. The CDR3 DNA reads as TGTGCCAGCAGTCCGTGGCGGGAAGCCCTAACCCTCTACGAGCAGTACTTC.